This TCR beta chain was observed in a study of human CD8 memory T cell subsets. The CDR3 has 13 residues. The germline V gene has CDR1 SGHDN and CDR2 FVKESK. Preparation of the TCR beta libraries relied on UMI-labeled 5' RACE. From its re-call of the 5' RACE reads, TCRdb lists each CDR3 protein once, without DNA. This table lists approximately 12,000 distinct CDR3 sequences. Total CD8+ T cells came from negative magnetic enrichment. This sequence was found in a human donor in good health. Specimen: CD8+ T cells from PBMCs. This chain links TRBV14 with TRBJ2-7; TCRdb reports TRBD1, a call that lacks DNA to check it against. This CDR3 reads CASSQRGGLIQYF.